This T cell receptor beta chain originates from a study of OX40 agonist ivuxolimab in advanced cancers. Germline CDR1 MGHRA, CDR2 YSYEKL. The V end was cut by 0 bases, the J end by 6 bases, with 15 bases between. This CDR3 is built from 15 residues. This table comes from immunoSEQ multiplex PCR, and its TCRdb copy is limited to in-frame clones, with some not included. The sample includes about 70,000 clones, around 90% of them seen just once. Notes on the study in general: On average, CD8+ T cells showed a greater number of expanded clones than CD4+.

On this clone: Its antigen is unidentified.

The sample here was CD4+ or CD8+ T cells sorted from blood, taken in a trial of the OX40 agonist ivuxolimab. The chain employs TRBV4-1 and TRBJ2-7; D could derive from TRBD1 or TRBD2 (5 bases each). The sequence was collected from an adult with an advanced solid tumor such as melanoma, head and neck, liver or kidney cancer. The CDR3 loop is CASSQEGPAPREQYF. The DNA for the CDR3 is TGCGCCAGCAGCCAAGAGGGACCCGCTCCCCGCGAGCAGTACTTC.